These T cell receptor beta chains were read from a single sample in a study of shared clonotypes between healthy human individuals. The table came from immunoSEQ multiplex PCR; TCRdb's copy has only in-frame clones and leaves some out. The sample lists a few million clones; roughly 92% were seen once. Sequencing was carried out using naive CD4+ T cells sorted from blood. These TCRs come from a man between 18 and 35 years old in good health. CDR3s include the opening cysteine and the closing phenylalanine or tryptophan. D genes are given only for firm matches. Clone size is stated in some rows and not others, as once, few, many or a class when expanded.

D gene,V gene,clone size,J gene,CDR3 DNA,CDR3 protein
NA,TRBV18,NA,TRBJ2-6,TGTGCCAGCTCACCACAGTCCGGAGCTGGGGCCAACGTCCTGACTTTC,CASSPQSGAGANVLTF
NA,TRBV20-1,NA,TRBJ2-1,TGCAGTGCTAGTAGAGCGAACGAGCAGTTCTTC,CSASRANEQFF
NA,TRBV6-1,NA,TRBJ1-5,TGTGCCAGCAGTGCCTGGGAAGAGGGTCAGCCCCAGCATTTT,CASSAWEEGQPQHF
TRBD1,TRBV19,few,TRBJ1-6,TGTGCCAGTAGTATGGGACAGGGGCTTCGGGCACCCCTCCACTTT,CASSMGQGLRAPLHF
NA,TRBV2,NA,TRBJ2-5,TGTGCCAGCAGTGTCAATAGGGAAGAGACCCAGTACTTC,CASSVNREETQYF
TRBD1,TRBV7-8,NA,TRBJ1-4,TGTGCCAGCAGCGGCAGGGGGCGCTACGAAAAACTGTTTTTT,CASSGRGRYEKLFF
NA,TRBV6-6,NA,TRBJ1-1,TGTGCCAGCAGTTACTCCAGAGGAGGGCTGGGTGAAGCTTTCTTT,CASSYSRGGLGEAFF
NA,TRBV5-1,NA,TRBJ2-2,TGCGCCAGCAGCTCACTCCAGGGAGGGGGCACCGGGGAGCTGTTTTTT,CASSSLQGGGTGELFF
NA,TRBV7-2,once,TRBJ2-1,TGTGCCAGCAGCTTAGTTAGCTCCTACAATGAGCAGTTCTTC,CASSLVSSYNEQFF
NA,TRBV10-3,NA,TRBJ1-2,TGTGCCATCAGTGAGTCAGGGGAGGGCTATGGCTACACCTTC,CAISESGEGYGYTF
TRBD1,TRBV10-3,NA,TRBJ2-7,TGTGCCATCAGTGGGGGAGGGACAGGGGATTGGGAGGGGTACGAGCAGTACTTC,CAISGGGTGDWEGYEQYF
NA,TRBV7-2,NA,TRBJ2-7,TGTGCCAGCAGCCGCTCCTCCGGGACCTGGGACGAGCAGTACTTC,CASSRSSGTWDEQYF
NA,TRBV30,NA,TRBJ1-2,TGTGCCTGGAGTTTAGGGTCCTATGGCTACACCTTC,CAWSLGSYGYTF
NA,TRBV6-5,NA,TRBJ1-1,TGTGCCAGCACCCGGACGGCCAACACTGAAGCTTTCTTT,CASTRTANTEAFF
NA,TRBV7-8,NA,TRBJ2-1,TGTGCCAGCAGCCCCCGCGCAGGACCTTTCGGGGATGAGCAGTTCTTC,CASSPRAGPFGDEQFF
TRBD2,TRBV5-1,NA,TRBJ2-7,TGCGCCAGCAGCCCGGGGACTAGCGGCTTCTACGAGCAGTACTTC,CASSPGTSGFYEQYF
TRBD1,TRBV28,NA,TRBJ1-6,TGTGCCCTAGCAGGGGGTGGTAGTTCACCCCTCCACTTT,CALAGGGSSPLHF
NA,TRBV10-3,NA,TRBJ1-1,TGTGCCATCAGTGAACCGGACACCCCGAACACTGAAGCTTTCTTT,CAISEPDTPNTEAFF
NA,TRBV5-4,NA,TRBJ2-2,TGTGCCAGCAGACCCGACTTGGTCACCGGGGAGCTGTTTTTT,CASRPDLVTGELFF
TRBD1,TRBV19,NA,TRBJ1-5,TGTGCCAGTAGTATAGATTTTTGGGGACAGGGACCCTCTTATAGCAATCAGCCCCAGCATTTT,CASSIDFWGQGPSYSNQPQHF
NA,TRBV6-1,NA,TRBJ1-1,TGTGCCAGCAGTGCGTCTCTGGGGGGAATAACTGAAGCTTTCTTT,CASSASLGGITEAFF
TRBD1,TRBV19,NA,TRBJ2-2,TGTGCCAGTAGTGCCCGGGACAGGTATTCCGGGGAGCTGTTTTTT,CASSARDRYSGELFF